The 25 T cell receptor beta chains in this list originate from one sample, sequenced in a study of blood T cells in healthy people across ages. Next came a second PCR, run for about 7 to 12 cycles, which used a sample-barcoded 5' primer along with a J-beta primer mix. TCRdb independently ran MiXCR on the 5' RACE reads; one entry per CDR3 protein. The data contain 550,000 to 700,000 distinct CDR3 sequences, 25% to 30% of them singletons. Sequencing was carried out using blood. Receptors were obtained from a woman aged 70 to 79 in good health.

In DNA form, the CDR3 reads TGCGCCAGCAGCCCTGTGACAGGCAGGGAGGTGGAGCAGTACTTC. It yields the protein CASSPVTGREVEQYF. The chain is built from TRBV5-1 and TRBJ2-5; D is tentatively TRBD1 or TRBD2 (6 bases each). CDR3 length equals 15 residues. V gave up 4 bases and J gave up 11 bases, with 24 bases separating them. CDR1 is SGHRS, CDR2 YFSETQ, per germline.

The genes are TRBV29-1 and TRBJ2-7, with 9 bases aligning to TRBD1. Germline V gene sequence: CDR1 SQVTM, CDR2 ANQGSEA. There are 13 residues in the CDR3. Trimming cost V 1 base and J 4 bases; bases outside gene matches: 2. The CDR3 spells CSVEGDREYEQYF. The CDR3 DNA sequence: TGCAGCGTTGAAGGGGACAGGGAGTACGAGCAGTACTTC.

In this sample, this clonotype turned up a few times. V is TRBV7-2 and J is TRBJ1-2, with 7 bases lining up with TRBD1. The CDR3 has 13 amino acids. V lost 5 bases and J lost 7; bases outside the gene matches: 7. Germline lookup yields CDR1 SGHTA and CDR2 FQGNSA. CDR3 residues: CASSPRQGLGYTF. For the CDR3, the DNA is TGTGCCAGCAGCCCCCGACAGGGTCTTGGCTACACCTTC.

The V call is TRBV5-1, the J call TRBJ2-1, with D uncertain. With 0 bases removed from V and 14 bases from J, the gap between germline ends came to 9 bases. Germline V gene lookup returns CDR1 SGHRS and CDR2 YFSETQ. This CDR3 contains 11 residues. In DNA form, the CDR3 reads TGCGCCAGCAGCTTGGAACTGAATAAGTTCTTC. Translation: CASSLELNKFF. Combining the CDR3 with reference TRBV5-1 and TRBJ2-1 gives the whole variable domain KAGVTQTPRYLIKTRGQQVTLSCSPISGHRSVSWYQQTPGQGLQFLFEYFSETQRNKGNFPGRFSGRQFSNSRSEMNVSTLELGDSALYLCASSLELNKFFGPGTRLTVL.

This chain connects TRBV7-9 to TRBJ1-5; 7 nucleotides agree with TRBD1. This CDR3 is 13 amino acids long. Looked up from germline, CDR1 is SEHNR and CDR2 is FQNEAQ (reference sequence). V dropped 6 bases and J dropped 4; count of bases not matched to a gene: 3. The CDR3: CASSVQGNQPQHF. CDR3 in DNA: TGTGCCAGCAGTGTACAGGGGAATCAGCCCCAGCATTTT. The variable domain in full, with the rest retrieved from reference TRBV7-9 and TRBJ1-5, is DTGVSQNPRHKITKRGQNVTFRCDPISEHNRLYWYRQTLGQGPEFLTYFQNEAQLEKSRLLSDRFSAERPKGSFSTLEIQRTEQGDSAMYLCASSVQGNQPQHFGDGTRLSIL.

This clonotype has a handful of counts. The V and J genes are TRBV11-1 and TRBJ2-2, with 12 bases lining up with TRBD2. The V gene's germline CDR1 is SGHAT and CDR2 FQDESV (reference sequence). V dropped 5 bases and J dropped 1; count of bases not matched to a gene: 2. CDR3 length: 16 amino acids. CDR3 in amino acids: CASSVGLAGNTGELFF. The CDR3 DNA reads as TGTGCCAGCAGCGTGGGACTAGCGGGGAACACCGGGGAGCTGTTTTTT.

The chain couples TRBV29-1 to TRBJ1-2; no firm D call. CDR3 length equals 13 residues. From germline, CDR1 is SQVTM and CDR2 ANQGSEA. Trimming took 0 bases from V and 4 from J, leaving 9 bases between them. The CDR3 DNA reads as TGCAGCGTTGAAGATAGGGAAAGCTATGGCTACACCTTC. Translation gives CSVEDRESYGYTF.

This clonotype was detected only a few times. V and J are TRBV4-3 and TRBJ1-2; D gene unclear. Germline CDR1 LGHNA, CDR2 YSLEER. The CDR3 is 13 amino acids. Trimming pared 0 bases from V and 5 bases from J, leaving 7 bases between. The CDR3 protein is CASSQEGVYGYTF. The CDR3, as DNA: TGCGCCAGCAGCCAAGAGGGAGTATATGGCTACACCTTC.

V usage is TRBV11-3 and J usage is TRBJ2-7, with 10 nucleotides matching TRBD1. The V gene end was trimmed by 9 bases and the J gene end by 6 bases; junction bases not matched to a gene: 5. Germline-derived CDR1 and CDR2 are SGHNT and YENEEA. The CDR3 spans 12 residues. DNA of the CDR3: TGTGCCAGACGGGACAGGGGAGCCGAGCAGTACTTC. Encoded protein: CARRDRGAEQYF.

The CDR3 here is CASERAADAFF. Here the CDR3 DNA reads TGTGCCAGCGAAAGAGCGGCCGACGCTTTCTTT. The V call is TRBV6-1, the J call TRBJ1-1; unclear D gene. The CDR3 contains 11 residues. Germline V gives CDR1 MNHNS, CDR2 SASEGT. V was shortened by 8 bases and J by 11 bases, with 15 bases between the two germline ends.

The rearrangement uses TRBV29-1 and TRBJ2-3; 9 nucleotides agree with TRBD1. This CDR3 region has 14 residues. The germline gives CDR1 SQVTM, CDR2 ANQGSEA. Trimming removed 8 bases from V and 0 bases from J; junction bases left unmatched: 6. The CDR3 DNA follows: TGCAGCAGTCCTGGACAGGGGAGCACAGATACGCAGTATTTT. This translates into CSSPGQGSTDTQYF.

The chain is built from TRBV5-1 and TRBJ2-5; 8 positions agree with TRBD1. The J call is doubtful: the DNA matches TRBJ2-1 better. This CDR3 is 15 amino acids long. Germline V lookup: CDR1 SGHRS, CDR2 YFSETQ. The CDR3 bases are TGCGCCAGCAGCAAAGGGACAGGAAGGGGCAATGAGCAGTTCTTC. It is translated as CASSKGTGRGNEQFF.

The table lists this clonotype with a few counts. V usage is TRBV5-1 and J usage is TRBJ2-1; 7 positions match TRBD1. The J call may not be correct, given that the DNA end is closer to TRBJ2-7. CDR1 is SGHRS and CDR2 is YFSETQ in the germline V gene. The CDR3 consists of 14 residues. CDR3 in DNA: TGCGCCAGCAGCCCCCCGGGACAGAACCACGAGCAGTACTTC. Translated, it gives CASSPPGQNHEQYF.

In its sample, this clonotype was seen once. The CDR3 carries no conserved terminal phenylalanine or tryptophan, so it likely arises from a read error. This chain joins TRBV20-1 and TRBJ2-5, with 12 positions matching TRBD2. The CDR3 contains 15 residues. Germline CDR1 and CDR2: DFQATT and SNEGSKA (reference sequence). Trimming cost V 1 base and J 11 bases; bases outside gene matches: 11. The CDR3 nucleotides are TGCAGTGCTAGAGCCCCTAGCGGGAGGGCCTTGGAGCAGTACGTC. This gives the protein CSARAPSGRALEQYV.

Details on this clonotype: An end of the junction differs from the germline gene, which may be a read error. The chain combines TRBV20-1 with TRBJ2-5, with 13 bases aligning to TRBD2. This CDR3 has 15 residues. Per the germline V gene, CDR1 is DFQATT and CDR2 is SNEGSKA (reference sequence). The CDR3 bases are TGCAGTGTTCAGCTTGGACTAGCGGGGGTAAATGAGCAGGTCTTC. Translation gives CSVQLGLAGVNEQVF.

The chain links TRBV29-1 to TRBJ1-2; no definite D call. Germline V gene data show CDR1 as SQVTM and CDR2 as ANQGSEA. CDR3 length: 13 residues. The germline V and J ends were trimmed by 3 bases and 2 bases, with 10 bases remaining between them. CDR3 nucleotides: TGCAGCGTTGATTTCCAGCTAAACTATGGCTACACCTTC. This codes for CSVDFQLNYGYTF.

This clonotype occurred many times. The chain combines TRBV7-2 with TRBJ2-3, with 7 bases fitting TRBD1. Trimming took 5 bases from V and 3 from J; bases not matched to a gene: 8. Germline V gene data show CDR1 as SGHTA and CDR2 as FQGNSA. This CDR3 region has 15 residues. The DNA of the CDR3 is TGTGCCAGCAGCAAACAGGGGTCCCGGACAGATACGCAGTATTTT. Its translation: CASSKQGSRTDTQYF. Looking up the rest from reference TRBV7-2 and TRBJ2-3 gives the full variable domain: GAGVSQSPSNKVTEKGKDVELRCDPISGHTALYWYRQSLGQGLEFLIYFQGNSAPDKSGLPSDRFSAERTGGSVSTLTIQRTQQEDSAVYLCASSKQGSRTDTQYFGPGTRLTVL.

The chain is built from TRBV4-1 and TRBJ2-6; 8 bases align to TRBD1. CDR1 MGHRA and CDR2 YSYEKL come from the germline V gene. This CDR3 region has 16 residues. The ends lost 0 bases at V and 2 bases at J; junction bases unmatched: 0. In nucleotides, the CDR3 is TGCGCCAGCAGCCAAGAGGACAGGGCTGGGGCCAACGTCCTGACTTTC. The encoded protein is CASSQEDRAGANVLTF.

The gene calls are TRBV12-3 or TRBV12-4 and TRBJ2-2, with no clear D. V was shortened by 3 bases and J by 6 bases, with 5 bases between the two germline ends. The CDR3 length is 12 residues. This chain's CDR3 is CASSFPAGELFF. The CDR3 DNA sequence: TGTGCCAGCAGTTTCCCGGCCGGGGAGCTGTTTTTT.

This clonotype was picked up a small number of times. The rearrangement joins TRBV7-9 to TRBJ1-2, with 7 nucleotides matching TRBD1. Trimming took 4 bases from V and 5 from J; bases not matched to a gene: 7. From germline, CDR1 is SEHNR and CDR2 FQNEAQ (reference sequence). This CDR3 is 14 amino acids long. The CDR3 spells CASSYQGQPYGYTF. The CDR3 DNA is TGTGCCAGCAGCTACCAGGGACAGCCATATGGCTACACCTTC.

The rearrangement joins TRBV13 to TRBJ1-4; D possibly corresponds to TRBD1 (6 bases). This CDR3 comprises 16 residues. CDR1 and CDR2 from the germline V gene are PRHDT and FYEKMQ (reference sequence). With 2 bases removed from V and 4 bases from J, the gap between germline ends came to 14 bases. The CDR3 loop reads CASSLTGGVNNEKLFF. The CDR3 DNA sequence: TGTGCCAGCAGCTTAACCGGGGGCGTCAATAATGAAAAACTGTTTTTT.

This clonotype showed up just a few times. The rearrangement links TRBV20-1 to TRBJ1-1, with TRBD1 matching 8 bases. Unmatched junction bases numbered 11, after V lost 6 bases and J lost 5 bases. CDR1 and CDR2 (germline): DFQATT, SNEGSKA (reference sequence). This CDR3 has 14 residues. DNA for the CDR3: TGCAGTGCGAAGACCGGGACAGGCAATACTGAAGCTTTCTTT. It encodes CSAKTGTGNTEAFF.

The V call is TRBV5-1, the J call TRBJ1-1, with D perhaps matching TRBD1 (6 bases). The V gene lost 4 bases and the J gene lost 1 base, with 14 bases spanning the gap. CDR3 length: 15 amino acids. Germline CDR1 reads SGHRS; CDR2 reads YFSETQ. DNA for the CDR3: TGCGCCAGCAGCCTTGATGGGACACAGAACACTGAAGCTTTCTTT. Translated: CASSLDGTQNTEAFF.

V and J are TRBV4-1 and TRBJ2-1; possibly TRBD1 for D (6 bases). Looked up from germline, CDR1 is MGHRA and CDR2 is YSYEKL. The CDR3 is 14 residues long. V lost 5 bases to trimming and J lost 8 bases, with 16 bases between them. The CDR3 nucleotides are TGCGCCAGCAGCTCTTACGGCCCAGGGGATGAGCAGTTCTTC. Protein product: CASSSYGPGDEQFF.

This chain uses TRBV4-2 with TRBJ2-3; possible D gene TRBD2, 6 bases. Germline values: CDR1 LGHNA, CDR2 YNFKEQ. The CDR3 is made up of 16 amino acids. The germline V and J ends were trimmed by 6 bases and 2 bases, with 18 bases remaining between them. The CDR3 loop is CASRHLGLSNTDTQYF. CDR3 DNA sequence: TGTGCCAGCAGACACCTGGGACTTTCCAACACAGATACGCAGTATTTT.